One and the same sample provided the 10 T cell receptor beta chains below, sequenced in a study of T cell responses to AZD1222 COVID-19 vaccine. Libraries were prepared by immunoSEQ multiplex PCR; TCRdb keeps only in-frame clonotypes and omits some of them. In the table there are tens of thousands of clones, approximately 88% of which are singletons. Sequenced material: peripheral blood, taken on day 0 of AZD1222 vaccination. Receptors originate from an adult in good health.

The chain links TRBV7-2 to TRBJ1-5, with a weak D call TRBD1 (5 bases). With 2 bases removed from V and 4 bases from J, the gap between germline ends came to 6 bases. CDR3 length equals 13 residues. Germline-derived CDR1 and CDR2 are SGHTA and FQGNSA. The CDR3 DNA is TGTGCCAGCAGCTTACGGGGGAATCAGCCCCAGCATTTT. Its translation is CASSLRGNQPQHF.

The chain joins TRBV5-1 to TRBJ1-4; 9 nucleotides align to TRBD1. The CDR3 extends over 16 amino acids. Germline loops: CDR1 SGHRS, CDR2 YFSETQ. Germline trimming cut 0 bases from V and 4 bases from J; bases unmatched to any gene: 4. CDR3 protein: CASSLARGQGNEKLFF. DNA of the CDR3: TGCGCCAGCAGCTTGGCCAGGGGACAGGGTAATGAAAAACTGTTTTTT.

On this clone: The junction differs from germline at one of its ends, possibly a read error. The chain uses TRBV6-5 and TRBJ1-2; 7 bases align to TRBD1. The CDR3 is 14 residues long. Germline loops: CDR1 MNHEY, CDR2 SVGAGI. CDR3 in DNA: TGTGCCAGCAATTACAGAGGGGGCGGCTATGGCTACACCTTC. It specifies CASNYRGGGYGYTF.

The genes are TRBV4-1 and TRBJ2-5; no clear D. V lost 1 base and J lost 5, with 8 bases in between. CDR1 is MGHRA and CDR2 is YSYEKL in the germline V gene. CDR3 size: 13 residues. The CDR3 here is CASSQGSRETQYF. The CDR3 region has the DNA TGCGCCAGCAGCCAAGGGTCCCGGGAGACCCAGTACTTC.

The V and J genes are TRBV29-1 and TRBJ2-1; a possible D gene is TRBD1 (5 bases). The germline gives CDR1 SQVTM, CDR2 ANQGSEA. Between the trimmed V and J ends, which lost 7 bases and 6 bases, there was a span of 16 bases. The CDR3 has 13 amino acids. Here the CDR3 DNA reads TGCAGCGGGCAACAGGCTTCAGCCAATGAGCAGTTCTTC. Protein: CSGQQASANEQFF.

This chain joins TRBV11-2 and TRBJ2-7; D remains ambiguous. In germline, CDR1 is SGHAT, CDR2 FQNNGV. CDR3 length: 14 residues. With 6 bases removed from V and 0 bases from J, the gap between germline ends came to 12 bases. In DNA form, the CDR3 reads TGTGCCAGCAGTACCCAGCAAGCCTCCTACGAGCAGTACTTC. Its translation: CASSTQQASYEQYF.

The genes are TRBV10-1 and TRBJ2-1; 12 bases map to TRBD2. Germline assignment: CDR1 WNHNN and CDR2 SYGVQD (reference sequence). After removal of 4 bases from V and 7 bases from J, the junction contained 5 bases not matched to a gene. The CDR3 runs 15 residues. CDR3 residues: CASSVTSGSINEQFF. CDR3 coding DNA: TGCGCCAGCAGTGTGACTAGCGGGAGCATAAATGAGCAGTTCTTC.

The CDR3 loop reads CASSLEWGGNQPQHF. For the CDR3, the DNA is TGCGCCAGCAGCTTGGAATGGGGAGGCAATCAGCCCCAGCATTTT. The chain has TRBV5-1 and TRBJ1-5; D call uncertain. In germline, CDR1 is SGHRS, CDR2 YFSETQ. The CDR3 is 15 amino acids. Trimming removed 0 bases at V and 2 bases at J, with 9 bases between. Combining the CDR3 with reference TRBV5-1 and TRBJ1-5 gives the whole variable domain KAGVTQTPRYLIKTRGQQVTLSCSPISGHRSVSWYQQTPGQGLQFLFEYFSETQRNKGNFPGRFSGRQFSNSRSEMNVSTLELGDSALYLCASSLEWGGNQPQHFGDGTRLSIL.

The rearrangement links TRBV24-1 to TRBJ2-1; 13 bases agree with TRBD2. This CDR3 spans 17 amino acids. Germline V CDR1 and CDR2: KGHDR, SFDVKD. Trimming at V came to 3 bases and at J to 9 bases, leaving 10 bases not matched to a gene. CDR3 protein: CATSDTTGLAGDVEQFF. In nucleotides, the CDR3 is TGTGCCACCAGTGATACAACAGGACTAGCGGGAGATGTTGAGCAGTTCTTC.

V usage is TRBV7-9 and J usage is TRBJ2-7; the match to TRBD2 covers 8 bases. The CDR3 is 16 residues long. Trimming at V came to 5 bases and at J to 4 bases, leaving 13 bases not matched to a gene. Germline V CDR1 and CDR2: SEHNR, FQNEAQ (reference sequence). For the CDR3, the DNA is TGTGCCAGCAGCGGATCAGCGGGAGTAGGGGGGTACGAGCAGTACTTC. It specifies CASSGSAGVGGYEQYF.